Described below is a single T cell receptor (beta chain) sequence and its context. This CDR3 spans 15 amino acids. Trimming cost V 4 bases and J 1 base, with 10 bases left between them. Germline assignment: CDR1 LGHNA and CDR2 YSLEER. These data originate in a study of regulatory T cells in long-lasting Graves disease. Regarding time point: newly diagnosed GD, antithyroid drugs for less than 3 months. Extracted PBMC RNA gave rise to the TCR library. Building of the TCR beta libraries involved iRepertoire HTBI primers and Arm-PCR of CDR3 regions. TCRdb re-analysed the multiplex PCR reads in MiXCR, keeping a single row per CDR3 protein. Of about 430,000 distinct CDR3 sequences in the sample, 15% were seen once. The data were also submitted as part of a second study, on T cells in Graves' hyperthyroidism and ophthalmopathy.

Material: peripheral blood mononuclear cells (PBMCs), obtained at new diagnosis, from a patient treated with antithyroid drugs. V usage is TRBV4-3 and J usage is TRBJ2-2; D gene uncertain. The TCR sequence derives from a woman between 40 and 55 years old with Graves disease. CDR3 region: CASSLELLNTGELFF. DNA for the CDR3: TGCGCCAGCAGCCTTGAGCTACTGAACACCGGGGAGCTGTTTTTT.